This T cell receptor beta chain was obtained from a study of blood T cells in healthy people across ages. Study findings and constraints: A roughly linear fall in TCR beta diversity per million T cells was seen with increasing age. Strong correlation linked observed beta diversity and percent naive T cells.

PCR was performed a second time for roughly 7 to 11 cycles using a sample-barcoded 5' primer and a J-beta primer mix. Carrying 12 random nucleotides, a template-switch adaptor labeled each individual cDNA molecule. Each CDR3 protein gets one entry after TCRdb re-called the 5' RACE reads with MiXCR. Here the sample spans around 650,000 distinct CDR3 sequences, around 38% being singletons. The CDR3 extends over 18 amino acids. The V end was cut by 0 bases, the J end by 2 bases, with 16 bases between. The germline V gene encodes CDR1 SGHVS and CDR2 FQNEAQ. In each sample, at least 7 million PBMCs were isolated. This clonotype was observed a few times. As yet, its antigen is unknown.

The source material was blood. This TCR derives from a man older than 75 in good health. J is TRBJ2-2 and V is TRBV7-8; D may be TRBD1 or TRBD2 (6 bases each). CDR3 sequence reads: CASSLAGGAALNTGELFF. CDR3 nucleotide sequence: TGTGCCAGCAGCTTAGCGGGGGGCGCGGCACTCAACACCGGGGAGCTGTTTTTT.